This T cell receptor (beta chain) was obtained from a study of blood T cell repertoires in COVID-19. Study as a whole: Spain, Italy and the United States supplied samples that represented acute and convalescent COVID-19. T cells, B-cell-depleted T cells, or PBMCs supplied cDNA or gDNA.

In the original processing: Researchers report that nucleated cell counts were estimated from reference gene primer amplification. Sequenced by immunoSEQ multiplex PCR; TCRdb stores in-frame clones only, minus some. V, J and clone size are those of that table, while D and trimming were read from the DNA. The table lists 150,000 to 200,000 clones, about 90% of them singletons, with roughly a fifth in the top ten. The TCR originated in a man aged 55 to 70 with active or convalescent COVID-19. Material: peripheral blood.

CDR3 nucleotide sequence: TGTGCCAGCAGTCCCGGGACAATTGGTGGCTACACCTTC. Protein sequence: CASSPGTIGGYTF. The chain has TRBV12-3 or TRBV12-4 and TRBJ1-2; D might be TRBD1 (6 bases). V was trimmed by 5 bases and J by 7 bases, leaving 14 bases between them. The CDR3 spans 13 residues.